These T cell receptor beta chains were read from a single sample in a study of patients and donors after allogeneic stem cell transplantation. Each CDR3 protein is one row after TCRdb ran MiXCR on the RT-PCR reads. This repertoire shows about 150,000 distinct CDR3 sequences, 30% to 45% found once; its top ten account for 50%. Sequencing was performed on blood, either unsorted or a sorted T cell fraction (not recorded which). These receptor sequences come from a human donor who was either an allogeneic HSCT recipient or a stem cell or donor lymphocyte infusion donor (not recorded which). It is not recorded whose cells these are; they may come from a transplant donor. Each CDR3 is given with its conserved first and last residue. The order of the fields is D gene, J gene, CDR3 length, clone size, V gene, CDR3 DNA, CDR3 protein. The D gene is left open where the match is weak. Rows may omit the clone size; those that give it use once, few, many or a size class.

d_gene: .
j_gene: TRBJ2-5
len: 14
abundance: .
v_gene: TRBV5-1
CDR3nt: TGCGCCAGCAGCTTGGTGAGGGGACAAGAGACCCAGTACTTC
CDR3aa: CASSLVRGQETQYF

d_gene: TRBD2
j_gene: TRBJ2-2
len: 15
abundance: few
v_gene: TRBV6-5
CDR3nt: TGTGCCAGCAGTTTCCGGGACTATAGCACCGGGGAGCTGTTTTTT
CDR3aa: CASSFRDYSTGELFF

d_gene: .
j_gene: TRBJ1-6
len: 13
abundance: few
v_gene: TRBV20-1
CDR3nt: TGCAGTGCTACAGTCCCCTATAATTCACCCCTCCACTTT
CDR3aa: CSATVPYNSPLHF

d_gene: .
j_gene: TRBJ1-5
len: 15
abundance: .
v_gene: TRBV6-1
CDR3nt: TGTGCCAGCAGCCCACAGGCTTATAGCAATCAGCCCCAGCATTTT
CDR3aa: CASSPQAYSNQPQHF

d_gene: .
j_gene: TRBJ2-1
len: 13
abundance: .
v_gene: TRBV4-3
CDR3nt: TGCGCCAGCAGCCGGGGTGGGTACAATGAGCAGTTCTTC
CDR3aa: CASSRGGYNEQFF

d_gene: .
j_gene: TRBJ1-2
len: 14
abundance: few
v_gene: TRBV27
CDR3nt: TGTGCCAGCAGTTTAGCAGGGAGGGATTATGGCTACACCTTC
CDR3aa: CASSLAGRDYGYTF

d_gene: .
j_gene: TRBJ2-2
len: 15
abundance: .
v_gene: TRBV9
CDR3nt: TGTGCCAGCAGCCTAACTCTCAGGGGCACCGGGGAGCTGTTTTTT
CDR3aa: CASSLTLRGTGELFF

d_gene: TRBD1
j_gene: TRBJ1-1
len: 14
abundance: many
v_gene: TRBV20-1
CDR3nt: TGCAGTGCTAGAGATAAGAAGGGGGCGACTGAAGCTTTCTTT
CDR3aa: CSARDKKGATEAFF

d_gene: .
j_gene: TRBJ2-2
len: 14
abundance: .
v_gene: TRBV9
CDR3nt: TGTGCCAGCAGCGTCTCCCCGGCCACCGGGGAGCTGTTTTTT
CDR3aa: CASSVSPATGELFF

d_gene: .
j_gene: TRBJ2-7
len: 14
abundance: once
v_gene: TRBV9
CDR3nt: TGTGCCAGCAGCGACTCCCCCGGGGCCTACGAGCAGTACTTC
CDR3aa: CASSDSPGAYEQYF

d_gene: TRBD1
j_gene: TRBJ1-3
len: 15
abundance: few
v_gene: TRBV7-6
CDR3nt: TGTGCCAGCAGCTTGGGGACAGCCGCTGGAAACACCATATATTTT
CDR3aa: CASSLGTAAGNTIYF

d_gene: .
j_gene: TRBJ2-7
len: 15
abundance: once
v_gene: TRBV28
CDR3nt: TGTGCCATCGATCGGGCTGGACGGAGCTCCTACGAGCAGTACTTC
CDR3aa: CAIDRAGRSSYEQYF

d_gene: .
j_gene: TRBJ1-1
len: 15
abundance: .
v_gene: TRBV5-1
CDR3nt: TGCGCCAGCAGCTTTGGGCCAGGGGCCAACACTGAAGCTTTCTTT
CDR3aa: CASSFGPGANTEAFF

d_gene: .
j_gene: TRBJ1-2
len: 13
abundance: few
v_gene: TRBV28
CDR3nt: TGTGCCAGCAGTTCCCCCCCCGGGTATGGCTACACCTTC
CDR3aa: CASSSPPGYGYTF

d_gene: TRBD1
j_gene: TRBJ1-2
len: 15
abundance: .
v_gene: TRBV9
CDR3nt: TGTGCCAGCAGCGCCTTTTCAGGGGGGAACTATGGCTACACCTTC
CDR3aa: CASSAFSGGNYGYTF

d_gene: TRBD1
j_gene: TRBJ1-1
len: 15
abundance: .
v_gene: TRBV5-1
CDR3nt: TGCGCCAGCAGCTTAAACAGGGGTCGTGGCACTGAAGCTTTCTTT
CDR3aa: CASSLNRGRGTEAFF

d_gene: .
j_gene: TRBJ1-1
len: 16
abundance: .
v_gene: TRBV7-2
CDR3nt: TGTGCCAGCATCCCGCTTTTAACAGCGGTGAACACTGAAGCTTTCTTT
CDR3aa: CASIPLLTAVNTEAFF

d_gene: .
j_gene: TRBJ1-6
len: 14
abundance: few
v_gene: TRBV12-3/TRBV12-4
CDR3nt: TGTGCCAGCAGTTTTCAGGGGCGGAATTCACCCCTCCACTTT
CDR3aa: CASSFQGRNSPLHF

d_gene: .
j_gene: TRBJ1-2
len: 11
abundance: few
v_gene: TRBV12-3/TRBV12-4
CDR3nt: TGTGCCAGCAGCCTGGGGCTTGGCTACACCTTC
CDR3aa: CASSLGLGYTF

d_gene: TRBD2
j_gene: TRBJ2-1
len: 14
abundance: few
v_gene: TRBV12-3/TRBV12-4
CDR3nt: TGTGCCAGCAGATCCGGGACTAGCGGCAATGAGCAGTTCTTC
CDR3aa: CASRSGTSGNEQFF

d_gene: .
j_gene: TRBJ2-5
len: 14
abundance: few
v_gene: TRBV7-2
CDR3nt: TGTGCCAGCAGCTTAAGAAGCAGCCAAGAGACCCAGTACTTC
CDR3aa: CASSLRSSQETQYF

d_gene: .
j_gene: TRBJ1-1
len: 14
abundance: many
v_gene: TRBV6-5
CDR3nt: TGTGCCAGCAGTTACTCGAACAGCCCCACTGAAGCTTTCTTT
CDR3aa: CASSYSNSPTEAFF

d_gene: .
j_gene: TRBJ1-1
len: 14
abundance: .
v_gene: TRBV21-1
CDR3nt: TGTGCCAGCAGCAAAGACAGGAGCTACACTGAAGCTTTCTTT
CDR3aa: CASSKDRSYTEAFF

d_gene: TRBD1
j_gene: TRBJ1-5
len: 15
abundance: .
v_gene: TRBV12-3/TRBV12-4
CDR3nt: TGTGCCAGCAGTCGCCAGGGGGGTCACAGTCAGCCCCAGCATTTT
CDR3aa: CASSRQGGHSQPQHF

d_gene: .
j_gene: TRBJ1-1
len: 11
abundance: many
v_gene: TRBV6-6
CDR3nt: TGTGCCAGCACGGCCAACACTGAAGCTTTCTTT
CDR3aa: CASTANTEAFF

d_gene: .
j_gene: TRBJ2-2
len: 15
abundance: .
v_gene: TRBV5-1
CDR3nt: TGCGCCAGCAGCTTTTCACAGGGCCAGGACGGGGAGCTGTTTTTT
CDR3aa: CASSFSQGQDGELFF

d_gene: .
j_gene: TRBJ1-5
len: 15
abundance: few
v_gene: TRBV12-3/TRBV12-4
CDR3nt: TGTGCCAGCAGTTTAGGGGGCGGGGGTATCCAGCCCCAGCATTTT
CDR3aa: CASSLGGGGIQPQHF

d_gene: .
j_gene: TRBJ1-1
len: 13
abundance: few
v_gene: TRBV11-1
CDR3nt: TGTGCCAGCAGCTTTCGTCATAACACTGAAGCTTTCTTT
CDR3aa: CASSFRHNTEAFF

d_gene: .
j_gene: TRBJ1-1
len: 13
abundance: few
v_gene: TRBV15
CDR3nt: TGTGCCACCAGCGACTCTCTGGGCACTGAAGCTTTCTTT
CDR3aa: CATSDSLGTEAFF

d_gene: .
j_gene: TRBJ1-1
len: 14
abundance: .
v_gene: TRBV25-1
CDR3nt: TGTGCCAGCAGTGAATCTCTCGGGACCTCTGAAGCTTTCTTT
CDR3aa: CASSESLGTSEAFF

d_gene: .
j_gene: TRBJ2-1
len: 15
abundance: .
v_gene: TRBV18
CDR3nt: TGTGCCAGCTCACCCCCTTCGGGCTCCTACAATGAGCAGTTCTTC
CDR3aa: CASSPPSGSYNEQFF

d_gene: TRBD1
j_gene: TRBJ1-6
len: 14
abundance: .
v_gene: TRBV6-1
CDR3nt: TGTGCCAGCACGGACAGGGGAGGGCATTCACCCCTCCACTTT
CDR3aa: CASTDRGGHSPLHF

d_gene: .
j_gene: TRBJ1-2
len: 11
abundance: many
v_gene: TRBV6-6
CDR3nt: TGTGCCAGCGTCAGCAGCTATGGCTACACCTTC
CDR3aa: CASVSSYGYTF

d_gene: .
j_gene: TRBJ1-6
len: 16
abundance: .
v_gene: TRBV6-6
CDR3nt: TGTGCCAGCAGTTACGTATCCGGGACGGGATCTTCACCCCTCCACTTT
CDR3aa: CASSYVSGTGSSPLHF

d_gene: .
j_gene: TRBJ1-1
len: 14
abundance: .
v_gene: TRBV3-1
CDR3nt: TGTGCCAGCAGCCAATCTGGGGCGAGGGCTGAAGCTTTCTTT
CDR3aa: CASSQSGARAEAFF

d_gene: .
j_gene: TRBJ1-5
len: 14
abundance: .
v_gene: TRBV9
CDR3nt: TGTGCCAGCAGCCCGGGGGGGACGGATCAGCCCCAGCATTTT
CDR3aa: CASSPGGTDQPQHF

d_gene: .
j_gene: TRBJ2-3
len: 15
abundance: few
v_gene: TRBV28
CDR3nt: TGTGCCAGCAGTTTAAGACACTTTAGCACAGATACGCAGTATTTT
CDR3aa: CASSLRHFSTDTQYF

d_gene: .
j_gene: TRBJ2-3
len: 15
abundance: .
v_gene: TRBV6-2/TRBV6-3
CDR3nt: TGTGCCAGCAGTCCACAGGGAACGTTAAGAGATACGCAGTATTTT
CDR3aa: CASSPQGTLRDTQYF

d_gene: .
j_gene: TRBJ1-2
len: 14
abundance: few
v_gene: TRBV12-3/TRBV12-4
CDR3nt: TGTGCCAGCAGTTTCGACAGGTTTACCTATGGCTACACCTTC
CDR3aa: CASSFDRFTYGYTF

d_gene: .
j_gene: TRBJ2-1
len: 15
abundance: few
v_gene: TRBV15
CDR3nt: TGTGCCACCAGCAGTACCGGGCGGGTAAGCAATGAGCAGTTCTTC
CDR3aa: CATSSTGRVSNEQFF

d_gene: .
j_gene: TRBJ1-1
len: 15
abundance: .
v_gene: TRBV5-1
CDR3nt: TGCGCCAGCAGCTTCGAACGGGACAAGAACACTGAAGCTTTCTTT
CDR3aa: CASSFERDKNTEAFF

d_gene: .
j_gene: TRBJ2-2
len: 14
abundance: .
v_gene: TRBV10-3
CDR3nt: TGTGCCATCCTCGGCGATTTATGGACCGGGGAGCTGTTTTTT
CDR3aa: CAILGDLWTGELFF

d_gene: .
j_gene: TRBJ1-1
len: 16
abundance: .
v_gene: TRBV9
CDR3nt: TGTGCCAGCAGCGTAGCCTGGGAGGGGTCACACTCTGAAGCTTTCTTT
CDR3aa: CASSVAWEGSHSEAFF

d_gene: TRBD2
j_gene: TRBJ2-3
len: 16
abundance: .
v_gene: TRBV7-2
CDR3nt: TGTGCCAGCAGCCTTCTCCTAGCGGGGGGGCCAGATACGCAGTATTTT
CDR3aa: CASSLLLAGGPDTQYF

d_gene: .
j_gene: TRBJ1-3
len: 14
abundance: .
v_gene: TRBV3-1
CDR3nt: TGTGCCAGCAGCCGTCAATCCTCTGGAAACACCATATATTTT
CDR3aa: CASSRQSSGNTIYF

d_gene: TRBD2
j_gene: TRBJ2-2
len: 17
abundance: .
v_gene: TRBV28
CDR3nt: TGTGCCAGCAGACGCCGACTAGCGGGGGGCAGCACCGGGGAGCTGTTTTTT
CDR3aa: CASRRRLAGGSTGELFF

d_gene: .
j_gene: TRBJ1-2
len: 13
abundance: few
v_gene: TRBV2
CDR3nt: TGTGCCAGACCCTTTTCCCTTAACTATGGCTACACCTTC
CDR3aa: CARPFSLNYGYTF

d_gene: TRBD1
j_gene: TRBJ2-7
len: 13
abundance: .
v_gene: TRBV7-6
CDR3nt: TGTGCCAGCAGCTTAGCGGCAGGGGGCCCTCTACGTTTC
CDR3aa: CASSLAAGGPLRF

d_gene: .
j_gene: TRBJ2-1
len: 14
abundance: .
v_gene: TRBV5-1
CDR3nt: TGCGCCAGCAGGAGCAGCAACTCCTACAATGAGCAGTTCTTC
CDR3aa: CASRSSNSYNEQFF

d_gene: .
j_gene: TRBJ1-3
len: 12
abundance: .
v_gene: TRBV12-3/TRBV12-4
CDR3nt: TGTGCCAGCAGTTTGGGGGGAAACACCATATATTTT
CDR3aa: CASSLGGNTIYF

d_gene: .
j_gene: TRBJ1-1
len: 9
abundance: .
v_gene: TRBV7-9
CDR3nt: TGTGCCAGCAGCCACCCGCTTTTCTTT
CDR3aa: CASSHPLFF

d_gene: .
j_gene: TRBJ1-4
len: 15
abundance: .
v_gene: TRBV4-3
CDR3nt: TGCGCCAGCAGCCAAGAGGAAGACAGCAATGAAAAACTGTTTTTT
CDR3aa: CASSQEEDSNEKLFF

d_gene: .
j_gene: TRBJ2-3
len: 14
abundance: few
v_gene: TRBV11-2
CDR3nt: TGTGCCAGCAGATCAGGACTTTACACAGATACGCAGTATTTT
CDR3aa: CASRSGLYTDTQYF

d_gene: TRBD2
j_gene: TRBJ2-2
len: 17
abundance: .
v_gene: TRBV27
CDR3nt: TGTGCCAGCGTAGGACTAGCGGGGGGCGCGAACACCGGGGAGCTGTTTTTT
CDR3aa: CASVGLAGGANTGELFF

d_gene: .
j_gene: TRBJ2-5
len: 12
abundance: few
v_gene: TRBV11-2
CDR3nt: TGTGCCAGCAGCCCTTTATGGGGGACCCAGTACTTC
CDR3aa: CASSPLWGTQYF